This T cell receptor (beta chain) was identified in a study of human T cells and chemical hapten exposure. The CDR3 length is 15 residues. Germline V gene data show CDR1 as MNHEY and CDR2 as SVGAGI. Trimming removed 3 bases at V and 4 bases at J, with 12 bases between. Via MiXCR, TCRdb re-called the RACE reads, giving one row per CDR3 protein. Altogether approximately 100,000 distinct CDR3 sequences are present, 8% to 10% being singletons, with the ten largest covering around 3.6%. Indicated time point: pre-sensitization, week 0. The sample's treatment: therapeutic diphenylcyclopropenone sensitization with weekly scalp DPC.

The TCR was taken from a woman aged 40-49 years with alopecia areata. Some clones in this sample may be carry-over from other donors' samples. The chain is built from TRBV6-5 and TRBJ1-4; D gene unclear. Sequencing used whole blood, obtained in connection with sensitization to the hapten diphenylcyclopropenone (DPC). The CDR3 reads CASSYLGGDNEKLFF. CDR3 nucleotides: TGTGCCAGCAGTTATCTTGGCGGGGATAATGAAAAACTGTTTTTT.